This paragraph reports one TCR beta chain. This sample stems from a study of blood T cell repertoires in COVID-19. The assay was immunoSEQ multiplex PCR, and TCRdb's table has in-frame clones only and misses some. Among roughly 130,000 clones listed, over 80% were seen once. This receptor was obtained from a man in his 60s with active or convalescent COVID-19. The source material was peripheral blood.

In DNA, the CDR3 is TGTGCCAGCAGTGACAGGTGGGAGGGAAACATTCAGTACTTC. It translates to CASSDRWEGNIQYF. V is TRBV2 and J is TRBJ2-4; TRBD2 aligns across 7 bases. The CDR3 sequence is 14 residues long. J gave up 6 bases and V 3 bases, and 5 bases lay outside the gene matches. The germline V gene encodes CDR1 SNHLY and CDR2 FYNNEI.